The present entry profiles one T cell receptor beta chain with its context. A single base separates this from a much larger clone, so it may be a read error. Germline V lookup: CDR1 SGHRS, CDR2 YFSETQ. V dropped 7 bases and J dropped 2 bases, with 13 bases sitting between them. CDR3 size: 15 residues. The record originates from a study of identical twins. One entry per CDR3 protein results from TCRdb running MiXCR on the 5' RACE reads. The sample carries more than 250,000 distinct CDR3 sequences, about 8.3% recorded once. The data also belong to a second study, concerning yellow fever vaccine responses in identical twins.

The receptor was derived from a woman younger than 30 in good health. The chain joins TRBV5-1 to TRBJ2-6; the D gene is possibly TRBD2 (6 bases). Sequencing used memory (CD45RO+) T cells sorted from blood. The CDR3 region is CASSREEAGANVLTF. The CDR3 nucleotides are TGCGCCAGCTCCAGGGAGGAGGCTGGGGCCAACGTCCTGACTTTC.